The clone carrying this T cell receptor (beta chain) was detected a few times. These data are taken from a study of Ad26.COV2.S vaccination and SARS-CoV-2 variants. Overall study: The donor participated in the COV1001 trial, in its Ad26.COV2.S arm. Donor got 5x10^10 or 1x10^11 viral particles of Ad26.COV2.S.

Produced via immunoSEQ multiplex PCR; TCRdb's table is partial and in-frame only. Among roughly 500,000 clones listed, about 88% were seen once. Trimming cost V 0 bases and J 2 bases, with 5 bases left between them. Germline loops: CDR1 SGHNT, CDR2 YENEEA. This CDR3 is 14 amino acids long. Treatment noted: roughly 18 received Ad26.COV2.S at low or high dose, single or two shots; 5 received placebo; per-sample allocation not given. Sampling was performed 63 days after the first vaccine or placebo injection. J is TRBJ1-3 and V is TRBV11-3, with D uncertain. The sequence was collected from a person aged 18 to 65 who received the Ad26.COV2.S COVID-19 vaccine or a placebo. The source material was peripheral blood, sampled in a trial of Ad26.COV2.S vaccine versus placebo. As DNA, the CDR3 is TGTGCCAGCAGCTTAGATGGGGCTGGAAACACCATATATTTT. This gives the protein CASSLDGAGNTIYF. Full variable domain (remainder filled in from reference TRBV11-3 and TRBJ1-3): EAGVVQSPRYKIIEKKQPVAFWCNPISGHNTLYWYLQNLGQGPELLIRYENEEAVDDSQLPKDRFSAERLKGVDSTLKIQPAELGDSAVYLCASSLDGAGNTIYFGEGSWLTVV.